The 14 T cell receptor beta chains below were found in one sample sequenced in a study of tumor and adjacent non-tumor tissue in lung cancer. No cell sorting was done before RNA was extracted from the tissue. More than 3 cm separated this lung sample from the edge of the tumor. Three rounds of nested PCR, following a modified ARM-PCR protocol, produced the TCRbeta library. TCRdb re-called the multiplex PCR reads through MiXCR, storing one row per CDR3 protein. The sample has 90,000 to 100,000 distinct CDR3 sequences, 75% to 90% seen once; the top ten hold about 29%. Sequencing used distant non-tumor lung tissue. These receptors all come from a man aged 55 to 70 with small cell lung cancer.

The chain couples TRBV5-1 to TRBJ2-3; 11 bases are a match to TRBD2. Germline V CDR1 and CDR2: SGHRS, YFSETQ. V shed 1 base, J shed 4 bases, and the junction held 5 bases outside the gene matches. This CDR3 is built from 16 residues. Here the CDR3 reads CASSLRLAGSSDTQYF. CDR3 nucleotide sequence: TGCGCCAGCAGCTTGCGACTAGCGGGGAGCTCAGATACGCAGTATTTT.

As to this clonotype: At one of its ends the junction is not consistent with the germline gene, which may arise from a read error. CDR3 DNA sequence: TGTGCCAGCAGTTACTCTATGCGCTGGAGGGCCGACGATACACAGTATTTT. Amino acid sequence: CASSYSMRWRADDTQYF. The genes are TRBV6-2 or TRBV6-3 and TRBJ2-3, with a possible D match to TRBD2 (6 bases). The CDR3 runs to 17 residues. Germline-derived CDR1 and CDR2 are MNHEY and SVGEGT.

This clonotype showed up many times. This chain joins TRBV12-3 or TRBV12-4 and TRBJ1-5; D is unresolved. The CDR3 sequence is 14 residues long. The V and J ends lost 0 bases and 4 bases respectively, with 7 bases between them. DNA of the CDR3: TGTGCCAGCAGTTTAGCCAGCCTAAATCAGCCCCAGCATTTT. Its translation is CASSLASLNQPQHF.

Regarding this clonotype: A much larger clone differs by one base, so this may be a read error. The rearrangement uses TRBV20-1 and TRBJ2-5; the match to TRBD2 covers 11 bases. The CDR3 spans 15 residues. Germline-derived CDR1 and CDR2 are DFQATT and SNEGSKA (reference sequence). The CDR3: CSARRLAGNQETHYF. In nucleotides, the CDR3 is TGCAGTGCCCGAAGACTAGCGGGAAACCAAGAGACCCACTACTTC.

Remarks on this clonotype: This may be a read error: a much more frequent sequence differs by one nucleotide. V gene TRBV30 combines with J gene TRBJ2-3, with 11 bases aligning to TRBD2. The length of the CDR3 is 15 residues. Germline V gene lookup returns CDR1 GTSNPN and CDR2 SVGIG (reference sequence). Written as DNA, the CDR3 is TGTGCCTGGAATACACTAGCGGGAGAACCAGATATGCAGTATTTT. As protein: CAWNTLAGEPDMQYF.

Remarks on this clonotype: One end of the junction varies from germline; a read error may be responsible. The chain has TRBV11-1 and TRBJ2-4; no reliable D call. Germline lookup yields CDR1 SGHAT and CDR2 FQDESV (reference sequence). CDR3 size: 15 residues. The CDR3 sequence: CASIPPSLAKDIQYF. In nucleotides, the CDR3 is TGTGCCAGCATCCCCCCCAGCTTGGCCAAAGACATTCAGTACTTC.

Details on this clonotype: Being one base from a much bigger clone, this may be a read error. The chain has TRBV30 and TRBJ1-5; a possible D gene is TRBD1 (5 bases). The CDR3 totals 13 residues. V was pared by 1 base and J by 4 bases, with 8 bases between. Germline V lookup: CDR1 GTSNPN, CDR2 SVGIG (reference sequence). Here the CDR3 DNA reads TGTGCCTGGAGTGGGAGGGGAAATCAGCCCCAGCATTTT. As protein: CAWSGRGNQPQHF.

This clonotype was counted many times. J is TRBJ2-3 and V is TRBV20-1, with unresolved D. Trimming removed 3 bases at V and 0 bases at J, with 10 bases between. The CDR3 is 14 residues long. Germline V gene lookup returns CDR1 DFQATT and CDR2 SNEGSKA (reference sequence). CDR3 in amino acids: CSASRLASTDTQYF. The CDR3 bases are TGCAGTGCTAGCCGACTGGCCAGCACAGATACGCAGTATTTT.

Notes on this clonotype: The junction departs from germline at one end; a sequencing error may be responsible. J is TRBJ2-1 and V is TRBV6-5; 9 nucleotides line up with TRBD2. Germline values: CDR1 MNHEY, CDR2 SVGAGI. There are 17 residues in the CDR3. The CDR3 DNA follows: TGTGCCAGCGGTTACTCGATCTGGGGACTAGCAGACAACGAGCAGTTCTTC. Protein: CASGYSIWGLADNEQFF.

This clonotype was found many times. The chain carries TRBV4-1 and TRBJ1-5, with D possibly TRBD1 on 6 matching bases. The V end lost 5 bases, the J end lost 5 bases, and 16 bases lay between the germline ends. The CDR3 consists of 15 residues. Germline V gene data show CDR1 as MGHRA and CDR2 as YSYEKL. The DNA of the CDR3 is TGCGCCAGCAGCTCGACTACAGGGTGGGATCAGCCCCAGCATTTT. This codes for CASSSTTGWDQPQHF.

A remark on this clonotype: Its ends do not fully match the called genes, so a read error is possible. This chain links TRBV6-1 with TRBJ2-3; 9 bases match TRBD2. Germline V gives CDR1 MNHNS, CDR2 SASEGT. The CDR3 runs 17 residues. The DNA of the CDR3 is TGTGCCAGCAGTGGCCGAGCGGGACTAGCAGGTTCAGATACACAGTATTTT. It yields the protein CASSGRAGLAGSDTQYF.

The V and J genes are TRBV6-6 and TRBJ2-3; D may match TRBD1 or TRBD2 (5 bases each). Trimming took 10 bases from V and 0 from J, leaving 17 bases between them. The CDR3 is 15 residues long. Looked up from germline, CDR1 is MNHNY and CDR2 is SVGAGI (reference sequence). CDR3 sequence (DNA): TGTGCCAACAGAGGACATGGAGGTAGCACAGATACGCAGTATTTT. Translation gives CANRGHGGSTDTQYF.

The V call is TRBV27, the J call TRBJ2-6; D unresolved. The CDR3 loop spans 15 amino acids. CDR1 and CDR2 from the germline V gene are MNHEY and SMNVEV (reference sequence). V gave up 3 bases and J gave up 2 bases, with 8 bases separating them. The CDR3 sequence: CASSLGRAGANVLTF. The DNA for the CDR3 is TGTGCCAGCAGTTTGGGAAGGGCTGGGGCCAACGTCCTGACTTTC. Full variable domain (remainder filled in from reference TRBV27 and TRBJ2-6): EAQVTQNPRYLITVTGKKLTVTCSQNMNHEYMSWYRQDPGLGLRQIYYSMNVEVTDKGDVPEGYKVSRKEKRNFPLILESPSPNQTSLYFCASSLGRAGANVLTFGAGSRLTVL.

A single count supports this clonotype. Mismatch with germline at one junction end may stem from a read error. V and J are TRBV11-2 and TRBJ2-3, with TRBD2 identical over 7 bases. The CDR3 loop spans 16 amino acids. CDR1 and CDR2 from the germline V gene are SGHAT and FQNNGV. As DNA, the CDR3 is TGTGCCAGCAGTCCGGTGGCGGGAGAGGGAACACATACACAGTATTTT. Encoded protein: CASSPVAGEGTHTQYF.